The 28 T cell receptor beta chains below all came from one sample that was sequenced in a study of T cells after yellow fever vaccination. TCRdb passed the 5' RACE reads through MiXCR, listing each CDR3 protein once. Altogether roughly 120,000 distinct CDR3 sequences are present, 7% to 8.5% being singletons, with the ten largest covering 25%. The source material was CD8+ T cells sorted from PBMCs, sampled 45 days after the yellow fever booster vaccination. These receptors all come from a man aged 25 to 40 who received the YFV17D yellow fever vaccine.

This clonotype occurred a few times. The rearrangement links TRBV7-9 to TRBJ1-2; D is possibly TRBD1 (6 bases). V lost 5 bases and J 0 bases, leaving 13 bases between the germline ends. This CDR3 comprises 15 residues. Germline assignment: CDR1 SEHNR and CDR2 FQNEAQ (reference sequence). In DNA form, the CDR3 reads TGTGCCAGCAGCCCAAGGACAGAATCTAACTATGGCTACACCTTC. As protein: CASSPRTESNYGYTF.

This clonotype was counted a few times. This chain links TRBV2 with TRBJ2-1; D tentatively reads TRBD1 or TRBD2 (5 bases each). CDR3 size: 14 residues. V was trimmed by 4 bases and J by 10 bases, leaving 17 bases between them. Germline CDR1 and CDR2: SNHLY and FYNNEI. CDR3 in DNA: TGTGCCAGCAGTGGGAGGACAACCGCCGTCGAGCAGTTCTTC. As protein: CASSGRTTAVEQFF.

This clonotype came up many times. This CDR3 reads CASATGPYNEQFF. CDR3 nucleotides: TGCGCCAGCGCGACGGGGCCCTACAATGAGCAGTTCTTC. The chain uses TRBV10-2 and TRBJ2-1; D might be TRBD1 or TRBD2, each matching 5 bases. In germline, CDR1 is WSHSY, CDR2 SAAADI. V was clipped by 8 bases and J by 2 bases, with 10 bases between them. The CDR3 loop spans 13 amino acids.

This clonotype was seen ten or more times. For the CDR3, the DNA is TGTGCCAGCAGCTTAGATGGGACAGGCACTGAAGCTTTCTTT. Its translation: CASSLDGTGTEAFF. V gene TRBV7-9 combines with J gene TRBJ1-1, with 8 nucleotides matching TRBD1. V was pared by 1 base and J by 4 bases, with 2 bases of the junction left unmatched. Germline-derived CDR1 and CDR2 are SEHNR and FQNEAQ (reference sequence). The CDR3 loop spans 14 amino acids.

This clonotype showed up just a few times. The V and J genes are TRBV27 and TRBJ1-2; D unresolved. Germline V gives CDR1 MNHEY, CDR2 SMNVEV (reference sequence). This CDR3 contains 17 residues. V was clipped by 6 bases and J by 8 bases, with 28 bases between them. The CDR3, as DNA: TGTGCCAGCAGCGCCCGGGGTGTGGGAGGCATTTCGGGCGGCTACACCTTC. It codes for CASSARGVGGISGGYTF.

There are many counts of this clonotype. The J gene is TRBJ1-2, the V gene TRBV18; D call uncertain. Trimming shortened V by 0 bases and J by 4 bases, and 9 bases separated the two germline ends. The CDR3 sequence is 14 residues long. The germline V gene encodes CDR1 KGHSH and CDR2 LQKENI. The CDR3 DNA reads TGTGCCAGCTCACCACCATCTGGGTTCTATGGCTACACCTTC. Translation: CASSPPSGFYGYTF.

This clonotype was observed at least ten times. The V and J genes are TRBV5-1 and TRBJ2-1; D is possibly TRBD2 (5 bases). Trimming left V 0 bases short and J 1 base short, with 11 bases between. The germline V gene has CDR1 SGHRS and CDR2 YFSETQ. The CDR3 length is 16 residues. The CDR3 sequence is CASSLVEGLSYNEQFF. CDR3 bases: TGCGCCAGCAGCTTGGTAGAGGGCCTTTCCTACAATGAGCAGTTCTTC.

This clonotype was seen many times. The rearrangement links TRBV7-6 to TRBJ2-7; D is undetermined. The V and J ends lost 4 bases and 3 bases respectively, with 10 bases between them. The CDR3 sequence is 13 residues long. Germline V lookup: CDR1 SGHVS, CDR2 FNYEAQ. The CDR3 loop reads CASSSWVDYEQYF. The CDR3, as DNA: TGTGCCAGCAGCTCATGGGTTGACTACGAGCAGTACTTC.

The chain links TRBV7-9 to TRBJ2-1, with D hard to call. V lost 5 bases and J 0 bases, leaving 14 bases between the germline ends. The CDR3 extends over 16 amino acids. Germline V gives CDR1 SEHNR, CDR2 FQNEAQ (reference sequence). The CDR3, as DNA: TGTGCCAGCAGCCCGAGAGTGGGTAGCTCCTACAATGAGCAGTTCTTC. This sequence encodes CASSPRVGSSYNEQFF. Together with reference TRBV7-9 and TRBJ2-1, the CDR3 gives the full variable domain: DTGVSQNPRHKITKRGQNVTFRCDPISEHNRLYWYRQTLGQGPEFLTYFQNEAQLEKSRLLSDRFSAERPKGSFSTLEIQRTEQGDSAMYLCASSPRVGSSYNEQFFGPGTRLTVL.

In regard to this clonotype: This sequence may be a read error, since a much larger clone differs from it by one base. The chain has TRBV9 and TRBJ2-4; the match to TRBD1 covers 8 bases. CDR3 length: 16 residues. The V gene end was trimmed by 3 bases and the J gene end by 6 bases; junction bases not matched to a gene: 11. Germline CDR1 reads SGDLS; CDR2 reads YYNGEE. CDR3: CASSGRSGGVVNIQYF. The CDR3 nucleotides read TGTGCCAGCAGCGGGCGATCAGGGGGCGTTGTAAACATTCAGTACTTC.

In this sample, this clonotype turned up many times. The CDR3 spells CASTFFGPNTGELFF. CDR3 DNA: TGTGCCAGCACTTTTTTCGGCCCGAACACCGGGGAGCTGTTTTTT. This chain uses TRBV28 with TRBJ2-2; D gene ambiguous. The length of the CDR3 is 15 residues. Germline CDR1 and CDR2: MDHEN and SYDVKM. V was clipped by 7 bases and J by 0 bases, with 12 bases between them.

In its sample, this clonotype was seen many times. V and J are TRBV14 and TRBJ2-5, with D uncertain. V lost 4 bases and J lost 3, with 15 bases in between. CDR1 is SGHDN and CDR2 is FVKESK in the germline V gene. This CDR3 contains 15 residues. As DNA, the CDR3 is TGTGCCAGCAGCCGCGTTTGGGGAAAGGAAGAGACCCAGTACTTC. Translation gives CASSRVWGKEETQYF.

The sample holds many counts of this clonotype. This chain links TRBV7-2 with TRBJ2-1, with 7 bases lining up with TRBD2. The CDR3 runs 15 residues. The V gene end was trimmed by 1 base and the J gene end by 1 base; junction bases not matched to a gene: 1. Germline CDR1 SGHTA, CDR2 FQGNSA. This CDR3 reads CASSLGLASYNEQFF. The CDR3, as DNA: TGTGCCAGCAGCTTAGGACTAGCATCCTACAATGAGCAGTTCTTC.

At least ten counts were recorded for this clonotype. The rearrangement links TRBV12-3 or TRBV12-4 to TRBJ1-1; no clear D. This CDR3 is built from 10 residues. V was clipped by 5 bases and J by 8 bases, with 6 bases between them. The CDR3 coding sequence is TGTGCCAGCAGTACGAACGAAGCTTTCTTT. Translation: CASSTNEAFF.

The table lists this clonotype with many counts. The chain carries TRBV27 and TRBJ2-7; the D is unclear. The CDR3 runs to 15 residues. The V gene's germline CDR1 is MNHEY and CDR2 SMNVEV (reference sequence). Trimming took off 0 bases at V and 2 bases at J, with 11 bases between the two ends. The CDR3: CASSLSKGLTYEQYF. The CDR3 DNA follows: TGTGCCAGCAGTTTATCGAAAGGGTTAACCTACGAGCAGTACTTC.

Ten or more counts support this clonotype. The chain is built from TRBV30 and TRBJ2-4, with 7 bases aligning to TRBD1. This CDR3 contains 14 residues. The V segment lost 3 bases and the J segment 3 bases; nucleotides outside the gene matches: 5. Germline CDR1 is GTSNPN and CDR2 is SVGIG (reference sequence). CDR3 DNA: TGTGCCTGGAGCGGAGACAGGGACAAAAACATTCAGTACTTC. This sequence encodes CAWSGDRDKNIQYF.

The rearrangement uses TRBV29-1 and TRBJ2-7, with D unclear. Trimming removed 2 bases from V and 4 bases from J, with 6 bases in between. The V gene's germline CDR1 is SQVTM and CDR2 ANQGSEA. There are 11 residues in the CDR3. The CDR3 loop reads CSVEKKYEQYF. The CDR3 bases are TGCAGCGTTGAAAAAAAGTACGAGCAGTACTTC.

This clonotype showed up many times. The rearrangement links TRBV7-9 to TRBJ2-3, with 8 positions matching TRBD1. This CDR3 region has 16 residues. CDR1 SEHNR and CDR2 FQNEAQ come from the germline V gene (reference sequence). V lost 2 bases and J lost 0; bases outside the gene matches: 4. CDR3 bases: TGTGCCAGCAGCTTACCCGACAGGGGTAGCACAGATACGCAGTATTTT. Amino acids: CASSLPDRGSTDTQYF.

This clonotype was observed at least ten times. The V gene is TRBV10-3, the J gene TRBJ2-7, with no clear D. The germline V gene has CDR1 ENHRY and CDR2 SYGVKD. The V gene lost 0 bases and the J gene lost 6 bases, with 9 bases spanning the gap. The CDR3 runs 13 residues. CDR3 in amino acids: CAISESPGAEQYF. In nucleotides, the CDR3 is TGTGCCATCAGTGAGTCTCCAGGTGCCGAGCAGTACTTC.

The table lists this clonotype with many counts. The CDR3 spells CSATGRGPYGYTF. For the CDR3, the DNA is TGCAGTGCCACGGGACGGGGGCCCTATGGCTACACCTTC. V and J are TRBV20-1 and TRBJ1-2; D might be TRBD1 (6 bases). CDR1 is DFQATT, CDR2 SNEGSKA, per germline (reference sequence). There are 13 residues in the CDR3. Trimming pared 6 bases from V and 4 bases from J, leaving 15 bases between.

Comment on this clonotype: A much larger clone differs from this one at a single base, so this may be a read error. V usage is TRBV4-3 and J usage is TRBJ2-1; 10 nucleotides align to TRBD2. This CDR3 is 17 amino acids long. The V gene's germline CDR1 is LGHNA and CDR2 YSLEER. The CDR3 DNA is TGCGCCATCAGCCAACCTCCTGGACTAGCGGCGAACAATGAGCAGTTCTTC. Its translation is CAISQPPGLAANNEQFF.

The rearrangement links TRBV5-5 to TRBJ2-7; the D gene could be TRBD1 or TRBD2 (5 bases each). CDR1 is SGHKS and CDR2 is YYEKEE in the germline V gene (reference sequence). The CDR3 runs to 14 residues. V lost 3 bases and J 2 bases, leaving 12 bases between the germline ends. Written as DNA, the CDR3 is TGTGCCAGCAGCTACCGGGGCCCAGCCTACGAGCAGTACTTC. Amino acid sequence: CASSYRGPAYEQYF.

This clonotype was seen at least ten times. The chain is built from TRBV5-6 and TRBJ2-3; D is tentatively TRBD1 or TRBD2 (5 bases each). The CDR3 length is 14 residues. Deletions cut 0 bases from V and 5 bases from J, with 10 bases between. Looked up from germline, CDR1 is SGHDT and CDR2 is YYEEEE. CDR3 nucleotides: TGTGCCAGCAGCTTGGTTGTGAGGGGAGATACGCAGTATTTT. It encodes CASSLVVRGDTQYF.

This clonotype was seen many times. This CDR3 reads CASSSDLRGRGTQYF. DNA for the CDR3: TGTGCCAGCAGTTCTGACCTCAGGGGGAGGGGGACCCAGTACTTC. The V gene is TRBV28, the J gene TRBJ2-5; D may correspond to TRBD1 or TRBD2 (7 bases each). CDR1 and CDR2 from the germline V gene are MDHEN and SYDVKM. The CDR3 spans 15 residues. V was cut by 4 bases and J by 7 bases, with 19 bases left in between.

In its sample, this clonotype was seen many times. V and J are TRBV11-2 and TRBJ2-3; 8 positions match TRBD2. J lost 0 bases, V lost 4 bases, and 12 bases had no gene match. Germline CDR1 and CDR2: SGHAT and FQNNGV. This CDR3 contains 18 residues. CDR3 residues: CASSYPSGRGLSTDTQYF. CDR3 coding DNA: TGTGCCAGCAGCTATCCTAGCGGGCGAGGACTTAGCACAGATACGCAGTATTTT.

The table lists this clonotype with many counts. CDR3 in DNA: TGTGCCAGCAGCACCAACAGCTACGAGCAGTACTTC. Protein: CASSTNSYEQYF. The chain links TRBV9 to TRBJ2-7; D not resolved. The length of the CDR3 is 12 residues. V was trimmed by 4 bases and J by 3 bases, leaving 8 bases between them. Germline V gives CDR1 SGDLS, CDR2 YYNGEE.

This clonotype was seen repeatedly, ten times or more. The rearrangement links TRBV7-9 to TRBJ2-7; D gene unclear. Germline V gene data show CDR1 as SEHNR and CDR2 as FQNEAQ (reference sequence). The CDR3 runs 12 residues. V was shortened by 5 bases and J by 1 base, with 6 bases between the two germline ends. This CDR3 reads CASSTLSYEQYF. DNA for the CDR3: TGTGCCAGCAGCACCTTATCCTACGAGCAGTACTTC.

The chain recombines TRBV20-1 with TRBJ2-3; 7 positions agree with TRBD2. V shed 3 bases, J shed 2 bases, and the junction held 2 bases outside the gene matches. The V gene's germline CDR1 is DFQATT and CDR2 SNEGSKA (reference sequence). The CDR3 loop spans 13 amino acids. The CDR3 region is CSARSGATDTQYF. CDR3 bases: TGCAGTGCTAGGAGCGGGGCCACAGATACGCAGTATTTT.